Below are 14 T cell receptor beta chains sequenced from a single sample in a study of T cell responses to AZD1222 COVID-19 vaccine. Measured with immunoSEQ multiplex PCR; TCRdb has only the in-frame clones, and not every one. The data hold approximately 170,000 clones, with around 90% observed a single time. The material was peripheral blood, obtained 28 days after the second AZD1222 dose. Receptor source: an adult who received the AZD1222 COVID-19 vaccine.

The chain recombines TRBV6-5 with TRBJ1-5, with 9 bases aligning to TRBD1. The germline CDR1 and CDR2 sequences are MNHEY and SVGAGI. V was pared by 6 bases and J by 3 bases, with 6 bases of the junction left unmatched. The CDR3 consists of 15 residues. CDR3 region: CASSQDRGYNQPQHF. The CDR3 bases are TGTGCCAGCAGCCAGGACAGGGGTTACAATCAGCCCCAGCATTTT.

The J gene is TRBJ2-1, the V gene TRBV3-1 (or the pseudogene TRBV3-2), with TRBD1 matching 10 bases. The CDR3 extends over 19 amino acids. With 4 bases clipped from V and 7 bases from J, the junction kept 19 bases outside the gene matches. Germline values: CDR1 LGHDT, CDR2 YNNKEL (reference sequence). The CDR3 DNA reads TGTGCCAGCAGCCCATGGGGACAGGGGAGCTACAGTTACAGGAATGAGCAGTTCTTC. Protein sequence: CASSPWGQGSYSYRNEQFF.

This chain links TRBV5-6 with TRBJ1-1; TRBD1 aligns across 9 bases. The CDR3 has 15 residues. CDR1 and CDR2 from the germline V gene are SGHDT and YYEEEE. Losses at the gene ends were 2 bases for V and 6 bases for J; bases not matched to a gene: 8. The CDR3 sequence: CASSFRDRVLAEAFF. The CDR3 DNA reads TGTGCCAGCAGCTTTCGGGACAGGGTACTGGCTGAAGCTTTCTTT.

CDR3 amino acids: CSVALGQGIYYEQYF. The CDR3 DNA reads as TGCAGCGTTGCTCTGGGACAGGGGATTTACTACGAGCAGTACTTC. This chain uses TRBV29-1 with TRBJ2-7; 10 bases are a match to TRBD1. Germline V CDR1 and CDR2: SQVTM, ANQGSEA. The CDR3 consists of 15 residues. With 4 bases clipped from V and 3 bases from J, the junction kept 9 bases outside the gene matches.

This chain uses TRBV5-4 with TRBJ1-2, with D possibly matching TRBD1 (6 bases). From germline, CDR1 is SGHNT and CDR2 YYREEE (reference sequence). This CDR3 is built from 16 residues. The V gene lost 0 bases and the J gene lost 4 bases, with 16 bases spanning the gap. The CDR3 region is CASSLARGWGGYGYTF. The DNA of the CDR3 is TGTGCCAGCAGCTTGGCCAGGGGCTGGGGGGGCTATGGCTACACCTTC.

This clone came up once. This chain links TRBV4-3 with TRBJ1-2, with D possibly being TRBD1 (6 bases). Looked up from germline, CDR1 is LGHNA and CDR2 is YSLEER. The V and J ends lost 0 bases and 0 bases respectively, with 17 bases between them. There are 18 residues in the CDR3. DNA for the CDR3: TGCGCCAGCAGCCAAGATTGGGCGGGGGCTTGGTCTAACTATGGCTACACCTTC. Translation gives CASSQDWAGAWSNYGYTF.

The V call is TRBV7-9, the J call TRBJ1-1; possible D gene TRBD1, 5 bases. The CDR3 is made up of 14 amino acids. CDR1 SEHNR and CDR2 FQNEAQ come from the germline V gene (reference sequence). Trimming took 7 bases from V and 3 from J, leaving 15 bases between them. CDR3 loop: CASTTGWGDTEAFF. The CDR3 region has the DNA TGTGCCAGCACGACGGGTTGGGGGGACACTGAAGCTTTCTTT.

This clone was found once. The chain couples TRBV6-5 to TRBJ2-7, with D perhaps matching TRBD1 (6 bases). V lost 7 bases to trimming and J lost 2 bases, with 12 bases between them. The CDR3 is 13 amino acids. CDR1 and CDR2 from the germline V gene are MNHEY and SVGAGI. The CDR3 is CASTRQVAYEQYF. The CDR3 coding sequence is TGTGCCAGCACGCGACAGGTAGCCTACGAGCAGTACTTC.

The gene calls are TRBV5-1 and TRBJ2-3; TRBD2 is a possible D gene (6 bases). This CDR3 is built from 15 residues. CDR1 SGHRS and CDR2 YFSETQ come from the germline V gene. The germline V and J ends were trimmed by 0 bases and 2 bases, with 10 bases remaining between them. The CDR3, as DNA: TGCGCCAGCAGCTTGGAGGGCGGGAACACAGATACGCAGTATTTT. Residues: CASSLEGGNTDTQYF.

The chain joins TRBV19 to TRBJ1-5, with D perhaps matching TRBD1 (6 bases). The V and J ends lost 7 bases and 6 bases respectively, with 16 bases between them. CDR1 is LNHDA, CDR2 SQIVND, per germline (reference sequence). CDR3 length: 14 amino acids. This CDR3 reads CASTGGRIGQPQHF. CDR3 sequence (DNA): TGTGCCAGTACCGGGGGGCGCATCGGTCAGCCCCAGCATTTT.

The chain joins TRBV5-1 to TRBJ2-2; D is uncertain. Trimming removed 0 bases at V and 5 bases at J, with 5 bases between. Germline V CDR1 and CDR2: SGHRS, YFSETQ. CDR3 size: 13 residues. CDR3 amino acids: CASSLAQTGELFF. The CDR3 nucleotides are TGCGCCAGCAGCTTGGCGCAGACCGGGGAGCTGTTTTTT.

J is TRBJ1-1 and V is TRBV5-1; D gene uncertain. The V gene lost 1 base and the J gene lost 3 bases, with 10 bases spanning the gap. The CDR3 has 14 residues. The germline V gene encodes CDR1 SGHRS and CDR2 YFSETQ. The CDR3 nucleotides are TGCGCCAGCAGCTTGTCGTCCGGGTACACTGAAGCTTTCTTT. It specifies CASSLSSGYTEAFF.

The rearrangement links TRBV5-8 to TRBJ1-5; maybe TRBD1 (6 bases). Looked up from germline, CDR1 is SGHTS and CDR2 is YDEGEE. The V end lost 2 bases, the J end lost 0 bases, and 12 bases lay between the germline ends. The CDR3 has 16 amino acids. This CDR3 is CASSFTGTHSNQPQHF. The DNA for the CDR3 is TGTGCCAGCAGCTTCACAGGGACCCATAGCAATCAGCCCCAGCATTTT.

This chain joins TRBV7-8 and TRBJ1-3, with a weak D call TRBD1 (6 bases). V was cut by 5 bases and J by 0 bases, with 14 bases left in between. Germline CDR1 SGHVS, CDR2 FQNEAQ. The CDR3 is 16 amino acids. In DNA form, the CDR3 reads TGTGCCAGCAGCCCAAGGGGGGGGAACTCTGGAAACACCATATATTTT. Residues: CASSPRGGNSGNTIYF.